This record covers a single T cell receptor beta chain. Antigen: not known. The CDR3 runs 15 residues. Germline CDR1 reads SQVTM; CDR2 reads ANQGSEA. The V end was cut by 4 bases, the J end by 8 bases, with 21 bases between. The source of the sample is a study of CD8 T cells in Susac syndrome. Points from the study as a whole: As acknowledged by the study, its TCR sequencing and HLA analysis included a relatively small number of individuals.

An amount of RNA that ranged from roughly 0.45 to 1 ug was reverse transcribed with random hexamers. TCR beta CDR3 was amplified by immunoSEQ covering 54 Vbeta and 13 Jbeta. Each CDR3 protein is one row after TCRdb ran MiXCR on the immunoSEQ multiplex PCR reads. The repertoire holds about 300,000 distinct CDR3 sequences, with approximately 91% as singletons. This sequence was found in a human donor with multiple sclerosis. The chain uses TRBV29-1 and TRBJ2-1, with D perhaps TRBD1 or TRBD2 (6 bases each). Sample: CD8+ T cells from PBMCs. CDR3 DNA sequence: TGCAGCGTTGCGGGTGGAGGGGGACGTCTCGATGAGCAGTTCTTC. Protein sequence: CSVAGGGGRLDEQFF.